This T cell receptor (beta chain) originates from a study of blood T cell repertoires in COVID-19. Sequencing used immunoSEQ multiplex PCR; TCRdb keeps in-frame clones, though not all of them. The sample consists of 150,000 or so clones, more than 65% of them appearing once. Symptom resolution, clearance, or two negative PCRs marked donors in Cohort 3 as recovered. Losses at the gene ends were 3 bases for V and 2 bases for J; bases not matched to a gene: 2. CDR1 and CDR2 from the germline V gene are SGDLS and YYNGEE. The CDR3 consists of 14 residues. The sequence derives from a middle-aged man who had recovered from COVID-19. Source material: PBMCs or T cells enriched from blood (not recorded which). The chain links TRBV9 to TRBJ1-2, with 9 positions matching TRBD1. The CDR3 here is CASSGGQGNYGYTF. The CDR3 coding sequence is TGTGCCAGCAGCGGAGGACAGGGGAACTATGGCTACACCTTC.